The sequence of this T cell receptor (beta chain) was determined in a study of cytomegalovirus exposure and HLA in healthy donors. Overall study context: A data release that came early held tens of millions of unique TCRs from HLA-typed donors.

Study-wide points: Most TCR beta V segments were productive about 87% or about 30% of the time in an earlier analysis. Published work reported that the classifier diagnosed cytomegalovirus status with high specificity and sensitivity.

CDR3 length equals 16 residues. To note about this clone: Its matching antigen is unknown.

Use of 60 Vbeta and 13 Jbeta primers characterized the PCR. TCRdb's copy holds only in-frame clones and misses some; the assay was immunoSEQ multiplex PCR. The table lists around 140,000 clones. The rearrangement uses TRBV1 and TRBJ2-1; TRBD2, the table's D call, lacks a check against the DNA. TRBV1 is given as a pseudogene. This TCR derives from a woman aged 45-65 years in good health and CMV-seronegative. The sample taken for sequencing was PBMCs. The CDR3, as DNA: TGCACCAGCAGCCAGGCCCTAGCGGGGGGATACAATGAGCAGTTCTTC. Translated, it gives CTSSQALAGGYNEQFF.